The T cell receptor (beta chain) under discussion was sequenced for a study of cytomegalovirus exposure and HLA in healthy donors. Points from the study as a whole: Generally TCR sequences proved uncommon, though certain public TCRs appeared in numerous donors. Earlier findings revealed that most TCR beta V segments proved productive either about 87% or about 30% of the time. Presence/absence analyses supposed approximately even sequencing depth among donors.

Researchers ran the PCR with 60 Vbeta and 13 Jbeta primers. Some clones are missing from TCRdb's copy, which holds only in-frame ones; the method was immunoSEQ multiplex PCR. In the table there are approximately 130,000 clones, roughly 77% of which are singletons. The CDR3 loop spans 16 amino acids. The ends lost 3 bases at V and 0 bases at J; junction bases unmatched: 6. Germline V gene data show CDR1 as SGHDT and CDR2 as YYEEEE. This clone was found a few times. Its target is not known. The sample was PBMCs. The chain employs TRBV5-6 and TRBJ2-1, with 7 bases matching TRBD2. This TCR came from a middle-aged man in good health and CMV-seronegative. The CDR3 reads CASSWAAGISYNEQFF. CDR3 DNA: TGTGCCAGCAGCTGGGCAGCGGGAATCTCCTACAATGAGCAGTTCTTC. The full variable domain, in which reference TRBV5-6 and TRBJ2-1 provide the parts outside the CDR3, is DAGVTQSPTHLIKTRGQQVTLRCSPKSGHDTVSWYQQALGQGPQFIFQYYEEEERQRGNFPDRFSGHQFPNYSSELNVNALLLGDSALYLCASSWAAGISYNEQFFGPGTRLTVL.